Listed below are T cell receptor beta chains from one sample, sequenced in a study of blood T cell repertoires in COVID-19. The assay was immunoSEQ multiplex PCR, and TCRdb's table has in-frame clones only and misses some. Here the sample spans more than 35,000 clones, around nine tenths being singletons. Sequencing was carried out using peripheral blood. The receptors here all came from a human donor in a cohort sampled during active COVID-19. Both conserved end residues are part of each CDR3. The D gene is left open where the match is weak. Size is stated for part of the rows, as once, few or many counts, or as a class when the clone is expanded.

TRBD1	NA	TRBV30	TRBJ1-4	CAWSVENRGNEKLFF	TGTGCCTGGAGTGTAGAGAACAGGGGTAATGAAAAACTGTTTTTT
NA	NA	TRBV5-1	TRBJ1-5	CASSFTGSDNQPQHF	TGCGCCAGCAGCTTTACAGGGAGTGATAATCAGCCCCAGCATTTT
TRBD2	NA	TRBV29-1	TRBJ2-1	CSVEGASGRGNEQFF	TGCAGCGTTGAGGGGGCCAGCGGGAGAGGCAATGAGCAGTTCTTC
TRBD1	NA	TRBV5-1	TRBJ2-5	CASSLVTGVRQETQYF	TGCGCCAGCAGCTTGGTAACAGGGGTTAGACAAGAGACCCAGTACTTC
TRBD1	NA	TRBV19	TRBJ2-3	CASSPRQGTSTDTQYF	TGTGCCAGTAGCCCCAGACAGGGTACTAGCACAGATACGCAGTATTTT
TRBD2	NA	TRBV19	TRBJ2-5	CASSPGGTQYF	TGTGCCAGTAGCCCGGGGGGGACCCAGTACTTC
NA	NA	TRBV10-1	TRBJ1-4	CASSTRTRGGGNEKLFF	TGCGCCAGCAGTACACGCACGCGGGGAGGAGGGAATGAAAAACTGTTTTTT
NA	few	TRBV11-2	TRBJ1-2	CASSLAPGDLYGYTF	TGTGCCAGCAGCTTAGCTCCAGGGGACCTTTATGGCTACACCTTC
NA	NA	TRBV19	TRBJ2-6	CASNRPRNSGANVLTF	TGTGCCAGTAATAGGCCGAGGAACTCTGGGGCCAACGTCCTGACTTTC
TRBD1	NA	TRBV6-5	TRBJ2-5	CASSNRDRGPETQYF	TGTGCCAGCAGTAACCGGGACAGGGGACCAGAGACCCAGTACTTC